This record covers a single T cell receptor (beta chain). The antigen is not known. Germline lookup yields CDR1 SGHRS and CDR2 YFSETQ. The CDR3 is made up of 15 amino acids. Trimming pared 0 bases from V and 2 bases from J, leaving 9 bases between. This entry is derived from a study of OX40 agonist ivuxolimab in advanced cancers. Across the study: The study treated patients with ivuxolimab, an agonistic anti-OX40 (CD134) antibody. A partial response was reached by three patients: one with hepatocellular carcinoma and two with cutaneous melanoma. The study, taken as a whole, reports: CD4+ and CD8+ T cells in blood underwent clonal expansion by week 6 at 0.1 to 3.0 mg/kg.

Sequenced by immunoSEQ multiplex PCR; TCRdb stores in-frame clones only, minus some. The repertoire holds about 62,000 clones, approximately 90% seen once, with about 13% in the top ten. Autoimmune disease history or systemic immunosuppression led to patients being barred. The chain joins TRBV5-1 to TRBJ1-3; D uncertain. The TCR originated in an adult with an advanced solid tumor such as melanoma, head and neck, liver or kidney cancer. Sequenced here: CD4+ or CD8+ T cells sorted from blood, sampled in a trial of the OX40 agonist ivuxolimab. As DNA, the CDR3 is TGCGCCAGCAGCTTGGCTGAGGCCCCTGGAAACACCATATATTTT. Encoded protein: CASSLAEAPGNTIYF.